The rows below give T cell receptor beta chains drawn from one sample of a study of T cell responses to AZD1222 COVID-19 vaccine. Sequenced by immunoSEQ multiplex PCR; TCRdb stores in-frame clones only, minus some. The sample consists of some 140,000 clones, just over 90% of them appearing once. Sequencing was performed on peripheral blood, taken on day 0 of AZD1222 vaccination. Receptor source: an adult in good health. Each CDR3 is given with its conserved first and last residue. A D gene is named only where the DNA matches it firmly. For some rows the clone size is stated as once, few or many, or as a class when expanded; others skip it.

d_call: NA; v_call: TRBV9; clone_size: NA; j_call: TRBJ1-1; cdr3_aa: CASSVGRGRDTEAFF; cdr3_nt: TGTGCCAGCAGCGTGGGCAGGGGAAGGGACACTGAAGCTTTCTTT
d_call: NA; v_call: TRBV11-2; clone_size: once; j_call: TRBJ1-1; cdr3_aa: CASSFSGQYLGDTEAFF; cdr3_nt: TGTGCCAGCAGCTTCTCAGGACAATATCTGGGGGACACTGAAGCTTTCTTT
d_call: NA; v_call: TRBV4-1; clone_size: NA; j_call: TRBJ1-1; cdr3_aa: CASSQLGNSRTEAFF; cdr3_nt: TGCGCCAGCAGCCAACTCGGGAACAGTCGGACTGAAGCTTTCTTT
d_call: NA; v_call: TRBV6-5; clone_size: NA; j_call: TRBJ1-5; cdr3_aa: CASSYSSTGHQPQHF; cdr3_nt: TGTGCCAGCAGTTACTCGAGTACGGGTCATCAGCCCCAGCATTTT
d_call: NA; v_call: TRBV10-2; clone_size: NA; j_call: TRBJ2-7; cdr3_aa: CASRDGGLDEQYF; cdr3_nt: TGCGCCAGCCGGGACGGAGGCCTAGACGAGCAGTACTTC
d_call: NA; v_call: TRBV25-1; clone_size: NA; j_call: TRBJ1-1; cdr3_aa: CASSDYWGTRDTEAFF; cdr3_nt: TGTGCCAGCAGTGATTATTGGGGGACTCGGGACACTGAAGCTTTCTTT
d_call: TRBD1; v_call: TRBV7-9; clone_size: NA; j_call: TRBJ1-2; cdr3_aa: CASSSDRGRWLNYGYTF; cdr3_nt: TGTGCCAGCAGCTCAGACAGGGGGCGTTGGTTGAACTATGGCTACACCTTC
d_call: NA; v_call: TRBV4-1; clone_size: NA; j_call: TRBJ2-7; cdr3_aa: CASSQDLWGASYEQYF; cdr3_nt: TGCGCCAGCAGCCAAGATCTTTGGGGGGCTAGCTACGAGCAGTACTTC
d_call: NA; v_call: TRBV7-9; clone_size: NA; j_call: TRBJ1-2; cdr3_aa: CASSLEIGVYGYTF; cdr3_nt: TGTGCCAGCAGCTTAGAGATCGGCGTCTATGGCTACACCTTC
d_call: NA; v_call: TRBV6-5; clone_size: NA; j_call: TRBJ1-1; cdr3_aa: CASSYPGQQNTEAFF; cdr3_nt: TGTGCCAGCAGTTATCCGGGGCAGCAGAACACTGAAGCTTTCTTT
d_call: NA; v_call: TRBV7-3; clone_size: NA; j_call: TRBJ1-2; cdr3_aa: CASSPQPTGLDGYTF; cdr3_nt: TGTGCCAGCAGCCCCCAGCCGACAGGACTGGACGGCTACACCTTC
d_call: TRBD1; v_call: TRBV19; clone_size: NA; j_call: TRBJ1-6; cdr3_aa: CASATGGDSPLHF; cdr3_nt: TGTGCCAGTGCCACAGGGGGCGATTCACCCCTCCACTTT
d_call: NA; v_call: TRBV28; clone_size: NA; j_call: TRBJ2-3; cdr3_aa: CASVPSGGGTDTQYF; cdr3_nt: TGTGCCAGCGTACCCAGCGGTGGGGGCACAGATACGCAGTATTTT
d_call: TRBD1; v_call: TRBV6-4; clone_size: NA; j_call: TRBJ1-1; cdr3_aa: CASRGQQNTEAFF; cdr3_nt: TGTGCCAGCAGGGGACAGCAGAACACTGAAGCTTTCTTT
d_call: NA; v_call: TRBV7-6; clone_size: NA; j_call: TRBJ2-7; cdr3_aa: CASSPVRDYEQYF; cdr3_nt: TGTGCCAGCAGCCCCGTTCGGGACTACGAGCAGTACTTC
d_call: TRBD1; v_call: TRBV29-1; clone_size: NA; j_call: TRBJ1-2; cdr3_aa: CSVEDRDRGDGYTF; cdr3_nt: TGCAGCGTTGAAGATCGTGACAGGGGGGATGGCTACACCTTC
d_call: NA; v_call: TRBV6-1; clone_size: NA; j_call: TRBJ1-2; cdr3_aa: CASSEGMDYGYTF; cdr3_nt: TGTGCCAGCAGTGAAGGGATGGACTATGGCTACACCTTC
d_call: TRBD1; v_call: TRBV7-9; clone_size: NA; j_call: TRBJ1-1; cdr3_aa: CASSQGTGNTEAFF; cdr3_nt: TGTGCCAGCAGCCAAGGGACAGGGAACACTGAAGCTTTCTTT
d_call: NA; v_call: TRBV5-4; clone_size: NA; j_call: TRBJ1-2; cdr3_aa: CASSPDGFKGEGYTF; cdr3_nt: TGTGCCAGCAGCCCGGACGGGTTCAAGGGGGAGGGCTACACCTTC
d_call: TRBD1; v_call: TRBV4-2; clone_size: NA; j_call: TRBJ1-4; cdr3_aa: CASSLSDRGQEKLFF; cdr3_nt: TGTGCCAGCAGCCTCTCGGACAGGGGGCAAGAAAAACTGTTTTTT
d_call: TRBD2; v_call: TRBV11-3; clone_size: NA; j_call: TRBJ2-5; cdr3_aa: CASSLGLAGPAEETQYF; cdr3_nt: TGTGCCAGCAGCTTAGGCCTAGCGGGGCCCGCGGAAGAGACCCAGTACTTC
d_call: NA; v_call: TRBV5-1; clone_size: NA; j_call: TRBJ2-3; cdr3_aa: CASSWGVSTDTQYF; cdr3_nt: TGCGCCAGCAGCTGGGGGGTAAGCACAGATACGCAGTATTTT
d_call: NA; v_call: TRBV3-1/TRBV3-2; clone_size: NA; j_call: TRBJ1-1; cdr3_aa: CASSQEGGEAFF; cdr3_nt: TGTGCCAGCAGCCAAGAAGGAGGTGAAGCTTTCTTT
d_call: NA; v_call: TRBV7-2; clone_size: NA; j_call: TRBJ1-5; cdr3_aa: CASSLGMGNQPQHF; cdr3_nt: TGTGCCAGCAGCTTAGGGATGGGGAATCAGCCCCAGCATTTT
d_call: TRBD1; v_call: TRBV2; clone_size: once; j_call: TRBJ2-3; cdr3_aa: CASQNPGQYTDTQYF; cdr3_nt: TGTGCCAGCCAGAATCCGGGACAGTACACAGATACGCAGTATTTT
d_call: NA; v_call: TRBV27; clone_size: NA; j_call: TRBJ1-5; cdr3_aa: CASRDGINQPQHF; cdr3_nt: TGTGCCAGCAGGGATGGGATCAATCAGCCCCAGCATTTT
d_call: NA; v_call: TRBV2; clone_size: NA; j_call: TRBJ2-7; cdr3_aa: CASRPGERLEQYF; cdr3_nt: TGTGCCAGCAGGCCCGGGGAGAGGCTCGAGCAGTACTTC
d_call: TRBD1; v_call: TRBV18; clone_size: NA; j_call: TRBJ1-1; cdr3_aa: CASSRTGSTEAFF; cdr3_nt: TGTGCCAGCTCGAGGACAGGGTCCACTGAAGCTTTCTTT
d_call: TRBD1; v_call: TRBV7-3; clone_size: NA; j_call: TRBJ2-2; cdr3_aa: CASSPAGGGTGELFF; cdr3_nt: TGTGCCAGCAGCCCGGCAGGGGGCGGAACCGGGGAGCTGTTTTTT
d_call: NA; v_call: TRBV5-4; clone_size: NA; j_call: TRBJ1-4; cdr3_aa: CASSARQDWGSEKLFF; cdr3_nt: TGTGCCAGCAGCGCCAGACAGGATTGGGGATCGGAAAAACTGTTTTTT
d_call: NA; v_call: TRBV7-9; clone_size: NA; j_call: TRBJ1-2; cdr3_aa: CASSPQANNYGYTF; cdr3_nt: TGTGCCAGCAGCCCTCAGGCGAATAACTATGGCTACACCTTC
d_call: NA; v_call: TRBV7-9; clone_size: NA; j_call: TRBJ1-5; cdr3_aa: CASSPGVNQPQHF; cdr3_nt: TGTGCCAGCAGCCCCGGGGTCAATCAGCCCCAGCATTTT